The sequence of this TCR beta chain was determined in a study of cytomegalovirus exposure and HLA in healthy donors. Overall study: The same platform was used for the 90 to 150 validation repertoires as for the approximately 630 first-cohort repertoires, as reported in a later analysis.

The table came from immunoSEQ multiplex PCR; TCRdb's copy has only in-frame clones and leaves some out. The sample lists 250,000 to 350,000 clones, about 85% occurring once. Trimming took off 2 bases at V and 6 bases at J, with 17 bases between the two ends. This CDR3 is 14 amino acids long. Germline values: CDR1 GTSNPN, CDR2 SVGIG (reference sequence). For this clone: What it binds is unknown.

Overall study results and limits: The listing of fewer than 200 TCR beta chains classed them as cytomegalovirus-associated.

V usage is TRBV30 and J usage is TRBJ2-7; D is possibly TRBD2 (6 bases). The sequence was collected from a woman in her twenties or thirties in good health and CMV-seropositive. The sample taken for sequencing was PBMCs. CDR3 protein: CAWSSTLASGEQYF. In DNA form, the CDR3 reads TGTGCCTGGAGTAGTACGCTAGCGTCCGGCGAGCAGTACTTC.